These 13 T cell receptor beta chains originate from one sample sequenced in a study of cytomegalovirus exposure and HLA in healthy donors. The study ran its PCR with 60 Vbeta and 13 Jbeta primers. TCRdb keeps only in-frame clones here, not all; method: immunoSEQ multiplex PCR. The data contain roughly 190,000 clones, roughly 80% of them seen just once; the ten biggest clones take up more than 6%. Input material: PBMCs. The receptor set was obtained from a man in his forties in good health and CMV-seropositive.

The CDR3 reads CASSVSGGAKNNEQFF. The CDR3 region has the DNA TGTGCCAGCAGCGTTAGCGGGGGGGCCAAGAACAATGAGCAGTTCTTC. This chain joins TRBV6-4 and TRBJ2-1; 11 bases fit TRBD2. CDR3 length equals 16 residues. V shed 6 bases and J 5 bases; nucleotides not matched to a gene: 9. Germline CDR1 MRHNA, CDR2 SNTAGT.

This sequence joins TRBV6-6 and TRBJ1-1; D perhaps matches TRBD1 (5 bases). This CDR3 has 16 amino acids. The V gene lost 6 bases and the J gene lost 4 bases, with 21 bases spanning the gap. In germline, CDR1 is MNHNY, CDR2 SVGAGI (reference sequence). CDR3 residues: CASSLRPGGGGTEAFF. The DNA of the CDR3 is TGTGCCAGCAGCTTACGTCCGGGGGGAGGTGGCACTGAAGCTTTCTTT.

This rearrangement joins TRBV30 to TRBJ2-3; 12 nucleotides align to TRBD2. Per the germline V gene, CDR1 is GTSNPN and CDR2 is SVGIG (reference sequence). This CDR3 comprises 17 residues. V trimming: 7 bases; J trimming: 3 bases; junction bases outside the gene matches: 14. The CDR3 DNA is TGTGCCTCCCCAAGTCCTAGCGGGGGGGCTCTAACAGATACGCAGTATTTT. Translated: CASPSPSGGALTDTQYF.

The V call is TRBV12-5, the J call TRBJ1-5; the D gene is possibly TRBD1 (6 bases). Trimming took 4 bases from V and 5 from J, leaving 15 bases between them. The V gene's germline CDR1 is LGHNT and CDR2 FRNRAP. The CDR3 totals 15 residues. The CDR3 spells CASGSTPPGDQPQHF. In DNA, the CDR3 is TGTGCTAGTGGTTCTACGCCCCCAGGGGATCAGCCCCAGCATTTT.

The gene calls are TRBV30 and TRBJ1-5; possible D gene TRBD1, 6 bases. Between the trimmed V and J ends, which lost 0 bases and 9 bases, there was a span of 18 bases. This CDR3 spans 15 amino acids. Per germline, CDR1 GTSNPN and CDR2 SVGIG (reference sequence). The CDR3 coding sequence is TGTGCCTGGAGTGTACCCTCGGGGGGGGCTTCGCCCCAGCATTTT. It codes for CAWSVPSGGASPQHF.

The CDR3 spells CASSWTGAGATNEKLFF. The CDR3 DNA reads TGCGCCAGCAGCTGGACAGGGGCAGGGGCAACTAATGAAAAACTGTTTTTT. The genes are TRBV5-1 and TRBJ1-4, with 9 bases that match TRBD1. Germline V gives CDR1 SGHRS, CDR2 YFSETQ. The CDR3 length is 17 residues. Unmatched junction bases numbered 6, after V lost 3 bases and J lost 0 bases.

The chain couples TRBV4-1 to TRBJ2-5, with TRBD1 matching 9 bases. The CDR3 has 16 amino acids. Germline CDR1 and CDR2: MGHRA and YSYEKL. With V trimmed by 0 bases and J by 11 bases, 13 bases remained unmatched. CDR3 residues: CASSQDAGQGMVEQYF. The CDR3 DNA reads as TGCGCCAGCAGCCAAGATGCGGGACAGGGAATGGTGGAGCAGTACTTC.

This sequence joins TRBV5-1 and TRBJ2-1, with TRBD2 identical over 9 bases. Trimming cost V 1 base and J 3 bases; bases outside gene matches: 5. CDR1 is SGHRS and CDR2 is YFSETQ in the germline V gene. The CDR3 has 16 residues. In DNA, the CDR3 is TGCGCCAGCAGCTTGCTCCCAGCGGGGGGCTACAATGAGCAGTTCTTC. Translated: CASSLLPAGGYNEQFF.

The V and J genes are TRBV19 and TRBJ1-5; tentatively, D is TRBD1 (5 bases). The V end lost 5 bases, the J end lost 2 bases, and 10 bases lay between the germline ends. CDR3 length equals 14 residues. CDR1 is LNHDA, CDR2 SQIVND, per germline (reference sequence). The CDR3 protein is CASSFRGGNQPQHF. In nucleotides, the CDR3 is TGTGCCAGTAGTTTTAGGGGCGGCAATCAGCCCCAGCATTTT.

The V gene is TRBV7-9, the J gene TRBJ2-5; D may be TRBD1 (6 bases). There are 13 residues in the CDR3. Germline V gene sequence: CDR1 SEHNR, CDR2 FQNEAQ (reference sequence). V lost 5 bases, J lost 5 bases, and 12 bases lay in between. The CDR3 loop is CASSQTGPETQYF. CDR3 nucleotides: TGTGCCAGCAGCCAAACAGGGCCGGAGACCCAGTACTTC.

The chain carries TRBV5-6 and TRBJ1-3; 8 positions match TRBD1. Trimming cost V 4 bases and J 3 bases; bases outside gene matches: 9. CDR1 is SGHDT and CDR2 is YYEEEE in the germline V gene. The CDR3 contains 16 residues. CDR3 protein: CASSGWTGRIGNTIYF. The CDR3 DNA follows: TGTGCCAGCAGCGGCTGGACAGGGAGAATTGGAAACACCATATATTTT.

With respect to this clone: A junction boundary mismatches the germline segment, possibly from a read error. The chain joins TRBV7-6 to TRBJ1-1; D may be TRBD1 (6 bases). Per germline, CDR1 SGHVS and CDR2 FNYEAQ. The CDR3 is made up of 16 amino acids. In DNA, the CDR3 is TGTGCCAGCAGCTTAGCAAGGGGGGGAGGGAACATTGAAGCTTTCTTT. Its translation: CASSLARGGGNIEAFF.

The rearrangement links TRBV14 to TRBJ2-7; TRBD1 aligns across 7 bases. V lost 4 bases to trimming and J lost 5 bases; unmatched junction nucleotides: 2. The CDR3 consists of 12 residues. Per the germline V gene, CDR1 is SGHDN and CDR2 is FVKESK. The CDR3 nucleotides read TGTGCCAGCAGCCTTACAGGGGACGAGCAGTACTTC. Protein product: CASSLTGDEQYF.